These 9 T cell receptor beta chains came from one sample sequenced in a study of yellow fever vaccine responses in identical twins. TCRdb processed the RT-PCR reads anew with MiXCR; each CDR3 protein has one entry. Of more than 1,500 distinct CDR3 sequences detected, roughly 83% appear once; the ten largest clones hold 6.8%. The specimen comprised T cells from blood (PBMCs), unsorted or a sorted subset (not recorded which), sampled before or after yellow fever vaccination (not recorded which). These receptors all come from a woman aged 18-29 years who received the yellow fever vaccine.

The genes are TRBV7-8 and TRBJ1-1; D gene uncertain. The CDR3 runs 13 residues. V lost 8 bases and J lost 4, with 14 bases in between. Germline V gene lookup returns CDR1 SGHVS and CDR2 FQNEAQ. The CDR3 DNA reads as TGTGCCAGCCAACTGGAGCGGGCCACTGAAGCTTTCTTT. This codes for CASQLERATEAFF.

This clonotype was seen a few times. The chain uses TRBV4-3 and TRBJ2-1, with a weak D call TRBD2 (7 bases). The germline V gene encodes CDR1 LGHNA and CDR2 YSLEER. The CDR3 has 18 residues. Trimming pared 1 base from V and 2 bases from J, leaving 18 bases between. The CDR3 sequence: CASSQGSSGEGAYNEQFF. The CDR3 coding sequence is TGCGCCAGCAGCCAAGGTAGCTCCGGGGAGGGGGCCTACAATGAGCAGTTCTTC.

This sequence joins TRBV11-3 and TRBJ2-3; a weak D match, TRBD2 (5 bases). Germline CDR1 is SGHNT and CDR2 is YENEEA. The CDR3 is made up of 13 amino acids. V gave up 4 bases and J gave up 11 bases, with 16 bases separating them. Here the CDR3 reads CASSSTGKTRQYF. CDR3 sequence (DNA): TGTGCCAGCAGCTCTACCGGGAAAACTAGGCAGTATTTT. Full variable domain (outside the CDR3, taken from reference TRBV11-3 and TRBJ2-3): EAGVVQSPRYKIIEKKQPVAFWCNPISGHNTLYWYLQNLGQGPELLIRYENEEAVDDSQLPKDRFSAERLKGVDSTLKIQPAELGDSAVYLCASSSTGKTRQYFGPGTRLTVL.

The chain is built from TRBV14 and TRBJ1-2; 8 bases line up with TRBD1. Germline V CDR1 and CDR2: SGHDN, FVKESK. This CDR3 region has 13 residues. The J segment lost 4 bases and the V segment lost 4 bases, leaving 2 bases of the junction unmatched. For the CDR3, the DNA is TGTGCCAGCAGCCGAGACAGGGGCTATGGCTACACCTTC. It encodes CASSRDRGYGYTF.

The sample holds a few counts of this clonotype. V usage is TRBV7-6 and J usage is TRBJ2-7; 9 bases match TRBD2. This CDR3 region has 14 residues. Trimming at V came to 5 bases and at J to 6 bases, leaving 8 bases not matched to a gene. Germline loops: CDR1 SGHVS, CDR2 FNYEAQ. The CDR3 here is CASSLGGGAVEQYF. The CDR3 nucleotides are TGTGCCAGCAGCCTCGGCGGGGGGGCGGTCGAGCAGTACTTC. Using reference TRBV7-6 and TRBJ2-7 for the parts outside the CDR3, the full variable domain is GAGVSQSPRYKVTKRGQDVALRCDPISGHVSLYWYRQALGQGPEFLTYFNYEAQQDKSGLPNDRFSAERPEGSISTLTIQRTEQRDSAMYRCASSLGGGAVEQYFGPGTRLTVT.

The chain is built from TRBV11-2 and TRBJ2-1; maybe TRBD2 (5 bases). Trimming removed 1 base from V and 9 bases from J, with 13 bases in between. The CDR3 has 14 residues. CDR1 SGHAT and CDR2 FQNNGV come from the germline V gene. For the CDR3, the DNA is TGTGCCAGCAGCTTAGTTCCCCCGGGGAGTGAGCAGTTCTTC. Translation: CASSLVPPGSEQFF.

J is TRBJ2-1 and V is TRBV11-2; D unresolved. This CDR3 is 13 amino acids long. V gave up 6 bases and J gave up 8 bases, with 14 bases separating them. Germline CDR1 reads SGHAT; CDR2 reads FQNNGV. The CDR3 reads CASSQNVLDEQFF. CDR3 nucleotides: TGTGCCAGCAGTCAAAACGTCCTCGATGAGCAGTTCTTC.

V and J are TRBV9 and TRBJ2-1; maybe TRBD1 (6 bases). With 5 bases removed from V and 9 bases from J, the gap between germline ends came to 15 bases. The length of the CDR3 is 13 residues. Germline CDR1 reads SGDLS; CDR2 reads YYNGEE. The CDR3 bases are TGTGCCAGCAGTGCAGTCGGGACATCTGAGCAGTTCTTC. This translates into CASSAVGTSEQFF.

The genes are TRBV20-1 and TRBJ2-1; 10 nucleotides agree with TRBD2. The CDR3 contains 13 residues. The germline CDR1 and CDR2 sequences are DFQATT and SNEGSKA (reference sequence). V was clipped by 5 bases and J by 6 bases; unmatched bases: 4. The CDR3 region is CSAPSGGGNEQFF. CDR3 DNA sequence: TGCAGTGCTCCTAGCGGGGGTGGCAATGAGCAGTTCTTC.